Sequencing of this TCR beta chain was carried out in a study of Ad26.COV2.S vaccination and SARS-CoV-2 variants. V dropped 0 bases and J dropped 3 bases, with 21 bases sitting between them. The CDR3 sequence is 18 residues long. Produced via immunoSEQ multiplex PCR; TCRdb's table is partial and in-frame only. The sample has more than 300,000 clones; roughly 84% are singletons. The treatment denotes: some 20 received Ad26.COV2.S at low or high dose, single or two shots; 5 received placebo; per-sample allocation not given. Vaccine and placebo recipients were sampled on day 63 after the first injection.

This chain joins TRBV23-1 and TRBJ2-7, with D unresolved. TRBV23-1 is an ORF, and what it does is uncertain. Sample: peripheral blood, taken in a trial of Ad26.COV2.S vaccine versus placebo. The TCR sequence derives from a person between 18 and 59 years old who received the Ad26.COV2.S COVID-19 vaccine or a placebo. The DNA for the CDR3 is TGCGCCAGCAGTCAATCGGTCCCCGCCCTCACTCTAGTCTACGAGCAGTACTTC. Encoded protein: CASSQSVPALTLVYEQYF.